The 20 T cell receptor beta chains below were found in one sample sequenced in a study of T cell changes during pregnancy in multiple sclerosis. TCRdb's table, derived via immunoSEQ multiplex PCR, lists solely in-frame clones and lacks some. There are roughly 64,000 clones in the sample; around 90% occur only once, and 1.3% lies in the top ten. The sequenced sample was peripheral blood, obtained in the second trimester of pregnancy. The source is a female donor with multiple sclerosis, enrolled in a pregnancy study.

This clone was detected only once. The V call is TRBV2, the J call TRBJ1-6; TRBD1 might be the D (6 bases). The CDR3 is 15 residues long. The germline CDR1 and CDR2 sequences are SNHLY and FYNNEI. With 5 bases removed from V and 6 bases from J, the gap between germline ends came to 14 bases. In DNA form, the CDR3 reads TGTGCCAGCAGTCCGGGGGGCAGGATTAATTCACCCCTCCACTTT. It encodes CASSPGGRINSPLHF.

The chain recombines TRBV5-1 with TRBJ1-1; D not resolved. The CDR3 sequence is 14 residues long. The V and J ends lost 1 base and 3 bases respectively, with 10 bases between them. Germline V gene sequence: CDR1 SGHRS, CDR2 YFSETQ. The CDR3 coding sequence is TGCGCCAGCAGCTTGTCGGGGATTGACACTGAAGCTTTCTTT. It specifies CASSLSGIDTEAFF.

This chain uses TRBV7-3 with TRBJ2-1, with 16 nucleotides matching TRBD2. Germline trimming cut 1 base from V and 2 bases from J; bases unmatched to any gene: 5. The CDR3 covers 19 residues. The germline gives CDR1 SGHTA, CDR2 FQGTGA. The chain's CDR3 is CASSLKGGTSGGAYNEQFF. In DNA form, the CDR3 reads TGTGCCAGCAGCTTAAAGGGTGGGACTAGCGGGGGGGCCTACAATGAGCAGTTCTTC.

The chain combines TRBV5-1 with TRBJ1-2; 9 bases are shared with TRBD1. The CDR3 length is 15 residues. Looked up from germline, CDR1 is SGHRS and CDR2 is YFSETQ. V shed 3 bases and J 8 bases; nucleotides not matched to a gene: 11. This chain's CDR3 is CASSSTWTGEGGYTF. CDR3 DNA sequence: TGCGCCAGCAGCTCTACTTGGACAGGGGAGGGCGGCTACACCTTC.

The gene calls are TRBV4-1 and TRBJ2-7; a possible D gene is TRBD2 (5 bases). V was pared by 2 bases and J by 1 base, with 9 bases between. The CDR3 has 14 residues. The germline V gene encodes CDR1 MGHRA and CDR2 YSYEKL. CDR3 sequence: CASSQSDSSYEQYF. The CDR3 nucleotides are TGCGCCAGCAGCCAATCGGACTCGTCCTACGAGCAGTACTTC.

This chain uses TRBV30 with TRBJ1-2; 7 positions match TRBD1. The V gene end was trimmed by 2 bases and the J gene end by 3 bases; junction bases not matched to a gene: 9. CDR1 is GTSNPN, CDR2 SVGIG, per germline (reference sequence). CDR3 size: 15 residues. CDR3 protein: CAWSPQDRAYYGYTF. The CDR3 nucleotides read TGTGCCTGGAGTCCACAAGACAGGGCGTACTATGGCTACACCTTC.

This chain's CDR3 is CASSPGLAKNIQYF. The CDR3 DNA is TGTGCCAGCAGCCCTGGACTAGCCAAAAACATTCAGTACTTC. The chain has TRBV2 and TRBJ2-4; a weak D match, TRBD2 (5 bases). Trimming cost V 6 bases and J 0 bases, with 9 bases left between them. The CDR3 consists of 14 residues. Germline V gene sequence: CDR1 SNHLY, CDR2 FYNNEI. The full variable domain, rest sourced from reference TRBV2 and TRBJ2-4, is EPEVTQTPSHQVTQMGQEVILRCVPISNHLYFYWYRQILGQKVEFLVSFYNNEISEKSEIFDDQFSVERPDGSNFTLKIRSTKLEDSAMYFCASSPGLAKNIQYFGAGTRLSVL.

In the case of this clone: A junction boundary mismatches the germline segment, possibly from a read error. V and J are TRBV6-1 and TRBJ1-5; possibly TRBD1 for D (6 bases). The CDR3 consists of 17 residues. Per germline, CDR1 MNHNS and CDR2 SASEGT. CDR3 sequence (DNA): TGTGCCAGCACTGAAATAAAGGGGGGGTTCGCTAATCAGCCCCAGCATTTT. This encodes CASTEIKGGFANQPQHF.

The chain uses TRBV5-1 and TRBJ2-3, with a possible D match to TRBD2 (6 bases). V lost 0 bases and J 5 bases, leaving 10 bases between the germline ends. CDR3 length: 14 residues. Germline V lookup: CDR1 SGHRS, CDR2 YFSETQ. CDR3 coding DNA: TGCGCCAGCAGCTTGGCAACGGAGGGAGATACGCAGTATTTT. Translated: CASSLATEGDTQYF. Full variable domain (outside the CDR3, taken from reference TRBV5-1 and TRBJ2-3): KAGVTQTPRYLIKTRGQQVTLSCSPISGHRSVSWYQQTPGQGLQFLFEYFSETQRNKGNFPGRFSGRQFSNSRSEMNVSTLELGDSALYLCASSLATEGDTQYFGPGTRLTVL.

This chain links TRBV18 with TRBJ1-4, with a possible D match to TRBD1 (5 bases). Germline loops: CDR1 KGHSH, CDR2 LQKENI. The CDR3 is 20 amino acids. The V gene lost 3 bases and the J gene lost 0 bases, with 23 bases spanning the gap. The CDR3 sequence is CASSPRAGHRQTSTNEKLFF. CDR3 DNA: TGTGCCAGCTCACCTAGGGCAGGGCACCGACAAACATCAACTAATGAAAAACTGTTTTTT.

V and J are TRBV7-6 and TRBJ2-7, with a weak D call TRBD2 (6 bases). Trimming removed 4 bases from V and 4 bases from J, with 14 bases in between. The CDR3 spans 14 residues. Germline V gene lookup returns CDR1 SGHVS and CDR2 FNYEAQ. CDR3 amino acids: CASSYGGLGYEQYF. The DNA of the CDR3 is TGTGCCAGCAGCTACGGAGGGTTGGGTTACGAGCAGTACTTC.

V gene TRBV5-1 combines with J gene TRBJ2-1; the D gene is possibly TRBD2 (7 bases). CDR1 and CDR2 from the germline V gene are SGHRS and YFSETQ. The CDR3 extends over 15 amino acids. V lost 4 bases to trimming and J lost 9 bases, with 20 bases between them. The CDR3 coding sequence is TGCGCCAGCAGCCCGACAGAGGGGGGGCGGGTTGAGCAGTTCTTC. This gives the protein CASSPTEGGRVEQFF.

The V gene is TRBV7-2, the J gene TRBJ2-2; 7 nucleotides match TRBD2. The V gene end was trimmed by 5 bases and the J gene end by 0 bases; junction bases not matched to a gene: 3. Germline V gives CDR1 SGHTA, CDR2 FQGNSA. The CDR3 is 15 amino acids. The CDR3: CASSLRGANTGELFF. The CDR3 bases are TGTGCCAGCAGCCTCCGGGGGGCGAACACCGGGGAGCTGTTTTTT.

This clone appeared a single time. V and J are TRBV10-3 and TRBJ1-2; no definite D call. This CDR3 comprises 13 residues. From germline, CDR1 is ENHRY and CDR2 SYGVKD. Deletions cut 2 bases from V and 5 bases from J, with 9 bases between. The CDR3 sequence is CAISEAQAYGYTF. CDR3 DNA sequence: TGTGCCATCAGTGAGGCGCAGGCGTATGGCTACACCTTC.

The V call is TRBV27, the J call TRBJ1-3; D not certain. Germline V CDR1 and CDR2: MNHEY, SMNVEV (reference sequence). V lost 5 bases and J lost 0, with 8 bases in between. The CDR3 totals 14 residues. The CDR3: CASSPSRSGNTIYF. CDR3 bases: TGTGCCAGCAGTCCCTCGCGCTCTGGAAACACCATATATTTT.

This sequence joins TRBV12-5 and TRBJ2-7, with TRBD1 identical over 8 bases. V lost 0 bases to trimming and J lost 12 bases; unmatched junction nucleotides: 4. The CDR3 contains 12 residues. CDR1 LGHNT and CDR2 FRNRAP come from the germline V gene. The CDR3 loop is CASGLVRTGWYF. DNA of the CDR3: TGTGCTAGTGGTTTGGTAAGGACAGGGTGGTACTTC.

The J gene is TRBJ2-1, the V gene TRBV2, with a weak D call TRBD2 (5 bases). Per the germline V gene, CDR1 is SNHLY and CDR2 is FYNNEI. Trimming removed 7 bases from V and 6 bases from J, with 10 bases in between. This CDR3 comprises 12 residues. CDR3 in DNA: TGTGCCAGCATGGGAGCGATCAATGAGCAGTTCTTC. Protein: CASMGAINEQFF.

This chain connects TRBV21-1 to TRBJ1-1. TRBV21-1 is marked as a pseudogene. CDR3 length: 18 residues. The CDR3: CASSNKGQGGEQNTEAFF. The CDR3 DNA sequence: TGTGCCAGCAGCAATAAGGGCCAGGGAGGCGAACAGAACACTGAAGCTTTCTTT.

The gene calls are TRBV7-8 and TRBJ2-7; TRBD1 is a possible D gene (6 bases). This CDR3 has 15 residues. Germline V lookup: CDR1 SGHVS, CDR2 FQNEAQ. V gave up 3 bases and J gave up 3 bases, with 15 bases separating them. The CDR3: CASSLDRDTYYEQYF. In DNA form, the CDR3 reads TGTGCCAGCAGCTTGGACCGGGACACTTACTACGAGCAGTACTTC.

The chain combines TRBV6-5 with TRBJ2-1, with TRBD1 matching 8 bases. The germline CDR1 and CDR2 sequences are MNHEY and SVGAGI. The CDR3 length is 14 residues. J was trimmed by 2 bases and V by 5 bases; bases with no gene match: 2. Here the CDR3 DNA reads TGTGCCAGCAGTGGCAGGGGGCCCTACAATGAGCAGTTCTTC. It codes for CASSGRGPYNEQFF.